The present T cell receptor (beta chain) was sequenced within a study of CD8 T cells in Susac syndrome. After extraction with the RNeasy kit, about 0.45 to 1 ug of the RNA was reverse transcribed using random hexamers. TCRdb re-derived calls from the immunoSEQ multiplex PCR reads in MiXCR, one entry per CDR3 protein. The table lists about 180,000 distinct CDR3 sequences, 85% to 95% of them singletons, with 0.15% to 0.2% in the top ten. The CDR3 totals 16 residues. V was pared by 0 bases and J by 11 bases, with 5 bases of the junction left unmatched. The V gene's germline CDR1 is KGHDR and CDR2 SFDVKD.

The sample comprised CD8+ T cells from PBMCs. The chain employs TRBV24-1 and TRBJ2-1; 14 bases are shared with TRBD2. This sequence was found in a human donor with multiple sclerosis. The CDR3 protein is CATSDLVGLAGVQQFF. The CDR3 DNA reads TGTGCCACCAGTGATTTGGTGGGACTAGCGGGGGTTCAGCAGTTCTTC.